The table lists the clone carrying this T cell receptor (beta chain) with a count of one. Antigen: not known. This CDR3 is also generated by other DNA sequences in the sample. After removal of 2 bases from V and 3 bases from J, the junction contained 6 bases not matched to a gene. The CDR3 loop spans 16 amino acids. In germline, CDR1 is ENHRY, CDR2 SYGVKD. These data come from a study of shared clonotypes between healthy human individuals. Study findings and constraints: Naive subsets typically showed greater estimated richness than memory subsets.

Naive-designated CD8 cells lacked CD45RO, were positively enriched for CCR7, and omitted terminally differentiated effector memory CD45RA+ cells. Clones were read by immunoSEQ multiplex PCR, and TCRdb kept only the in-frame ones, dropping some. The sample holds about 1,900,000 clones, about 94% seen once. The source material was naive CD8+ T cells sorted from blood. This receptor was taken from a young man in good health. The V call is TRBV10-3, the J call TRBJ2-2; 7 nucleotides match TRBD2. As DNA, the CDR3 is TGTGCCATCAGTGAGGTCGATCGGGGGGACACCGGGGAGCTGTTTTTT. It specifies CAISEVDRGDTGELFF.